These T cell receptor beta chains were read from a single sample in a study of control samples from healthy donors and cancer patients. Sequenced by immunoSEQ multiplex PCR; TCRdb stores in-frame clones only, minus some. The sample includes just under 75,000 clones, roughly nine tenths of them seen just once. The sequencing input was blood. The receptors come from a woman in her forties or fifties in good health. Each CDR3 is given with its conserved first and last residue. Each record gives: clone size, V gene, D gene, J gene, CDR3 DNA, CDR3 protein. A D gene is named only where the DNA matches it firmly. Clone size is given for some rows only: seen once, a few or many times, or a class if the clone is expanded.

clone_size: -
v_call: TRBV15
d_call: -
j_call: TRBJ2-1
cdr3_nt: TGTGCCACCGGATTGGGAACCTTCGGAGGGCAGTTCTTC
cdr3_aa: CATGLGTFGGQFF

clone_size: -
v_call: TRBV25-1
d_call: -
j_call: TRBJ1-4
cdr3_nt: TGTGCCAGCAGTGAATCCTTGGGGGCAGGCGAAAAACTGTTTTTT
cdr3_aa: CASSESLGAGEKLFF

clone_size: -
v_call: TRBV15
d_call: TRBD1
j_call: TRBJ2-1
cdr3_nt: TGTGCCACCAGCCGAGACAGGGTACACAATGAGCAGTTCTTC
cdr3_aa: CATSRDRVHNEQFF

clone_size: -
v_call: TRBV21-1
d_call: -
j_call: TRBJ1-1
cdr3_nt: TGTGCCAGCAGCAAAGGGGGGCGGGACAACCTGAACACTGAAGCTTTCTTT
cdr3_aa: CASSKGGRDNLNTEAFF

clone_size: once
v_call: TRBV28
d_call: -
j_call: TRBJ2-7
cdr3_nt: TGTGCCAGCAGACTAGCCGCTCTCTACGAGCAGTACTTC
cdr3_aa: CASRLAALYEQYF

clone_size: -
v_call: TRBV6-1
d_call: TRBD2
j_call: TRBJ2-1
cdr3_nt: TGTGCCAGCAGTGAAATCGGGACTAGCCCCGATGAGCAGTTCTTC
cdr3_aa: CASSEIGTSPDEQFF

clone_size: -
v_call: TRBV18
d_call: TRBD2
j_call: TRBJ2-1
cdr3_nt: TGTGCCAGCTCACCACGCCCGGGAGCGGGACACAATGAGCAGTTCTTC
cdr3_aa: CASSPRPGAGHNEQFF

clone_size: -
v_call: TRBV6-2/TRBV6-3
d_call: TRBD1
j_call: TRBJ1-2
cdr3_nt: TGTGCCAGCAGTTACGGACAGGGGGCAGCTAACTATGGCTACACCTTC
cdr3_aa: CASSYGQGAANYGYTF

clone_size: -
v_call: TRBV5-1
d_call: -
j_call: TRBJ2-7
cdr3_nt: TGCGCCAGCAGCCTCGATTTAGTCTACGAGCAGTACTTC
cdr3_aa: CASSLDLVYEQYF

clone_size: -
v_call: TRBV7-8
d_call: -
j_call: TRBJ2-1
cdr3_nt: TGTGCCAGCAGCTTAGCGGACGGAGGCGGACGAGAGCAGTTCTTC
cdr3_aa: CASSLADGGGREQFF

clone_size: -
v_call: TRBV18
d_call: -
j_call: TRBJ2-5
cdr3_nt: TGTGCCAGCTCACCAACCAGTAAAGAGACCCAGTACTTC
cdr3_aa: CASSPTSKETQYF

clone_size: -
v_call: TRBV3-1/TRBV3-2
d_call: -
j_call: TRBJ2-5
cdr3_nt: TGTGCCAGCAGCCAAGGGAAACTCCAAGAGACCCAGTACTTC
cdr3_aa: CASSQGKLQETQYF

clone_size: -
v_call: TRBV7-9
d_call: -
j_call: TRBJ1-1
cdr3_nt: TGTGCCAGCAGCTTGACAGGCCGGAACACTGAAGCTTTCTTT
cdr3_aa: CASSLTGRNTEAFF

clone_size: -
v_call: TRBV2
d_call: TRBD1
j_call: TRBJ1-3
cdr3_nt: TGTGCCAGCAGTGTTGACAGGGGAGCTGGAAACACCATATATTTT
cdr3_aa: CASSVDRGAGNTIYF

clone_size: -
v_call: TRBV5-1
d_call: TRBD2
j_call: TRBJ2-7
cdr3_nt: TGCGCCAGCAGCTTGGCCGGGCTAGCGGGAGGGCTAAGTGAGCAGTACTTC
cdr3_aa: CASSLAGLAGGLSEQYF

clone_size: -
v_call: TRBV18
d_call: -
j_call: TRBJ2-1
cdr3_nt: TGTGCCAGCTCACGGGCCCCCCCCTACAATGAGCAGTTCTTC
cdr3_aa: CASSRAPPYNEQFF

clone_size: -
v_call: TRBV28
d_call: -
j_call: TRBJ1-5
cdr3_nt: TGTGCCTCCGTCGACAGACAGAATCAGCCCCAGCATTTT
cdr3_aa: CASVDRQNQPQHF

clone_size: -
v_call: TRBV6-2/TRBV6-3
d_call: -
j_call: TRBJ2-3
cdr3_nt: TGTGCCAGCAGTTCCGGGGAGGTTACAGATACGCAGTATTTT
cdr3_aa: CASSSGEVTDTQYF

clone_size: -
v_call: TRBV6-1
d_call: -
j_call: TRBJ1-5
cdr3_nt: TGTGCCAGCAGTGAAATACGAGATCAGCCCCAGCATTTT
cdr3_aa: CASSEIRDQPQHF

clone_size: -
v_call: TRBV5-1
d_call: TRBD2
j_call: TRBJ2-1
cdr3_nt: TGCGCCAGCAGCTTGGTGCCCCGTAGCGGGACCCACAATGAGCAGTTCTTC
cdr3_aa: CASSLVPRSGTHNEQFF

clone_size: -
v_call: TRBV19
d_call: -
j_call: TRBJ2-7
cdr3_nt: TGTGCCAGTAGTTTCGACCAGGGCTACGAGCAGTACTTC
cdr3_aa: CASSFDQGYEQYF

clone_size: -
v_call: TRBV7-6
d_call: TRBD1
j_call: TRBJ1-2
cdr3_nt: TGTGCCAGCAGCTTAGATGGGACAGGGTATGGCTACACCTTC
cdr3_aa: CASSLDGTGYGYTF

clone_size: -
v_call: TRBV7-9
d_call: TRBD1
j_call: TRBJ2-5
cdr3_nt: TGTGCCAGCAGCTCTAGACAGGGGGAAAGGGAGGGCCCCCAGGAGACCCAGTACTTC
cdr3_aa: CASSSRQGEREGPQETQYF

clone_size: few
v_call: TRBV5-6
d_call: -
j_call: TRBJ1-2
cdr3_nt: TGTGCCAGCAGCACGGACGGGAACTATGGCTACACCTTC
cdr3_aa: CASSTDGNYGYTF

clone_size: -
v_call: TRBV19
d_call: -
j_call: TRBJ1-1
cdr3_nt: TGTGCCAGTCGAATTGACAGCACTGAAGCTTTCTTT
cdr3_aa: CASRIDSTEAFF

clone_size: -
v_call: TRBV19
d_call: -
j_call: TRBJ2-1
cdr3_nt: TGTGCCAGTAACCCCTTTGGGAGACAGGTGTACAATGAGCAGTTCTTC
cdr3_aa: CASNPFGRQVYNEQFF

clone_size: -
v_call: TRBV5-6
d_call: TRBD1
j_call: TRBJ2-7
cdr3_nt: TGTGCCAGCAGCTTCCAGGGGGCCTACGAGCAGTACTTC
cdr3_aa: CASSFQGAYEQYF